This T cell receptor beta chain comes out of a study of blood T cells in healthy people across ages. Germline V gives CDR1 SGHRS, CDR2 YFSETQ. With 0 bases removed from V and 6 bases from J, the gap between germline ends came to 8 bases. This CDR3 is built from 13 residues. A second PCR of about 6 to 12 cycles used a sample-barcoded 5' primer and a J-beta primer mix. Each cDNA molecule was tagged by a template-switch adaptor that had 12 random nucleotides. Each CDR3 protein gets one entry after TCRdb re-called the 5' RACE reads with MiXCR. The sample holds more than 500,000 distinct CDR3 sequences, 25% to 30% seen once. This clonotype showed up just a few times. Donors were healthy Caucasian individuals from Russia aged about 6 to 95. The authors drew 8.5 to 10 milliliters of peripheral blood from each donor.

This clonotype was sampled from a woman in her 70s in good health. The chain is built from TRBV5-1 and TRBJ2-3; no reliable D call. The specimen sequenced was blood. For the CDR3, the DNA is TGCGCCAGCAGCTTGGACTGGCCGGATACGCAGTATTTT. It translates to CASSLDWPDTQYF.